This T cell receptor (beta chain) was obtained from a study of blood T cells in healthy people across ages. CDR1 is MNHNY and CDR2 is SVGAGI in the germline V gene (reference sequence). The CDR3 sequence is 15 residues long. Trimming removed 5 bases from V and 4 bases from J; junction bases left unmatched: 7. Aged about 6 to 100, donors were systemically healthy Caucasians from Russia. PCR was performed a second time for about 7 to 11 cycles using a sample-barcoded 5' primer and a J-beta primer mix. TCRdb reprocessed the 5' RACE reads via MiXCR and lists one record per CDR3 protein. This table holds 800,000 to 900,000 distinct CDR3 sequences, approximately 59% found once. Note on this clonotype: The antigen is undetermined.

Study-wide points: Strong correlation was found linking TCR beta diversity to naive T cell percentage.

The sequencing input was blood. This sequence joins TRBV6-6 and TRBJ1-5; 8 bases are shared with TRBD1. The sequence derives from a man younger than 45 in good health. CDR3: CASSQQGAWNQPQHF. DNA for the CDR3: TGTGCCAGCAGTCAGCAGGGGGCATGGAATCAGCCCCAGCATTTT.